This T cell receptor (beta chain) was profiled in a study of blood T cell repertoires in COVID-19 (dated by TCRdb to the early 2020s). Notes on the research overall: Samples from collaborators originated in the United States, Italy and Spain and spanned both the acute and convalescent phases of COVID-19. Deeply sampled blood TCRbeta repertoires from subjects exposed to, actively infected with, or recovered from COVID-19 were included in the dataset. Where available, HLA class I and class II types were taken from metadata supplied by the sample provider and were not determined by assay-based typing. The samples were drawn from two sources: the first 160 participants of the ongoing ImmuneRACE study, and over 950 subjects contributed by 6 global collaborators. The repertoires were released in a freely available public database intended as a resource for research on the immune response to SARS-CoV-2. Sample metadata almost always included a de-identified subject ID, COVID-19 status, age in years and sex. The prospective study material was composed of cDNA or gDNA derived from T cells, B-cell-depleted T cells, or PBMCs. The investigation overall reported the following: The amount of clinical and demographic metadata varied by source and participant and was provided uncurated.

Whole blood was collected in K2EDTA tubes by collaborating institutions according to the institutions' own protocols. For TCRbeta analysis, collaborators shipped samples in one of three forms: frozen whole blood, isolated PBMCs, or DNA extracted from either of those sample types. TCRbeta CDR3 regions were amplified from genomic DNA using the immunoSEQ Assay, a bias-controlled multiplex PCR. As for the original processing: The number of nucleated cells in each sample was estimated by amplification of reference gene primers within the assay. To quantify the absolute abundance of each unique TCRbeta CDR3 rearrangement, sequence reads were collapsed and filtered. For each sample, productive Simpson clonality was calculated as the square root of Simpson's diversity index over productive rearrangements. In TCRdb, the immuneACCESS table is reduced to in-frame sequences with V and J assigned. These tables do not hold every clone; where another copy was compared, an unresolved V gene accounts for under half, and the others remain unexplained. The D gene and trimming were derived from the DNA, and the V and J assignments and clone size from that table. The sample has around 300,000 clones on record, approximately 85% of them singletons. Of the sample, approximately 11% falls within the top ten clones.

Deletion took 7 bases off V and 0 bases off J, with a span of 15 bases between the germline ends. The CDR3 measures 15 amino acids from cysteine to phenylalanine. Only CDR3 DNA is held: 45 bases, read in frame from base 1. The germline V gene sets CDR1 to SGHDT and CDR2 to YYEEEE. Points on this clone: Its recognized antigen is unknown. Per-base qualities were not stored, and no clone one base away is much larger.

The chain employs TRBV5-6 and TRBJ2-3, with the identity of the D gene unclear. What was sequenced was peripheral blood. This clonotype originated in a woman in her 70s with acute or convalescent COVID-19. For the CDR3, the sequence is CASSSFVVSTDTQYF. The nucleotide sequence is TGTGCCAGCTCCTCCTTCGTTGTCAGCACAGATACGCAGTATTTT.